This T cell receptor (beta chain) came from a study of shared clonotypes between healthy human individuals. In the case of this clone: Its antigen is not known.

Tens of thousands of T cell genomes (about 0.2 ug DNA) went into each sorted-subset replicate. The repertoire was sequenced with immunoSEQ multiplex PCR; TCRdb's copy has only in-frame clones and lacks some. Here the sample spans 180,000 or so clones, approximately 92% being singletons. Whole-study findings and limits: On the whole, naive subsets had larger estimated richness than memory subsets had.

CDR1 is SGHRS, CDR2 YFSETQ, per germline. This CDR3 contains 14 residues. The V gene end was trimmed by 5 bases and the J gene end by 2 bases; junction bases not matched to a gene: 6. The rearrangement uses TRBV5-1 and TRBJ1-1, with TRBD1 matching 7 bases. This TCR was recovered from a woman aged 30 to 39 in good health. Sequenced: naive CD4+ T cells sorted from blood. Subset in this sample: CD45RA+ positively selected. In DNA form, the CDR3 reads TGCGCCAGCAGACTGGGACAGCTAAACACTGAAGCTTTCTTT. Protein: CASRLGQLNTEAFF.